What follows is one T cell receptor (beta chain) and its context. The data stem from a study of identical twins. TCRdb independently ran MiXCR on the 5' RACE reads; one entry per CDR3 protein. Of 300,000 to 400,000 distinct CDR3 sequences in the sample, approximately 8.8% were seen once. The receptor comes from a woman aged 45 to 65 in good health. The sample comprised naive T cells sorted from blood.

CDR3 amino acids: CASSATGLAGGASYNEQFF. The CDR3 bases are TGTGCCAGCAGCGCGACGGGACTAGCGGGAGGGGCGTCCTACAATGAGCAGTTCTTC. The chain couples TRBV9 to TRBJ2-1, with 16 bases fitting TRBD2. The CDR3 spans 19 residues. V shed 3 bases, J shed 1 base, and the junction held 7 bases outside the gene matches. Germline V gene data show CDR1 as SGDLS and CDR2 as YYNGEE.